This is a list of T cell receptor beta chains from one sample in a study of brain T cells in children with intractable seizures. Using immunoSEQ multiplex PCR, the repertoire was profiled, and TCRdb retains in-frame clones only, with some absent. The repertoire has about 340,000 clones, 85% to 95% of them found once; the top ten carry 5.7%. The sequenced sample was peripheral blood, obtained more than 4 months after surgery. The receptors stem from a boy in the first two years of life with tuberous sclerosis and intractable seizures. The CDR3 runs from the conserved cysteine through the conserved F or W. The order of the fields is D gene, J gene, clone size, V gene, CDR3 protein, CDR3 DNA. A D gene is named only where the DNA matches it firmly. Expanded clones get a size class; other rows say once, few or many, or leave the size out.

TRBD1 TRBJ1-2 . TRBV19 CASSMLSAFDRVRYGYTF TGTGCCAGTAGTATGCTCTCCGCCTTTGACAGGGTACGTTATGGCTACACCTTC
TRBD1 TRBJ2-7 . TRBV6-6 CASSYPTDRGQDEQYF TGTGCCAGCAGTTACCCGACAGACAGGGGGCAGGACGAGCAGTACTTC
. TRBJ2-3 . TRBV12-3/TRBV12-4 CASRPDFQSQYF TGTGCCAGCAGGCCGGACTTCCAGTCCCAGTATTTT
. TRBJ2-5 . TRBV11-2 CASSRDTSPAETQYF TGTGCCAGCAGCCGCGATACTAGCCCGGCCGAGACCCAGTACTTC
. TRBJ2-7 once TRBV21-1 CASSTSRGRSGYEQYF TGTGCCAGCAGCACGAGCCGAGGTCGGAGTGGCTACGAGCAGTACTTC
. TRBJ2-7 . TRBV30 CAWRGAGSVEQYF TGTGCCTGGAGGGGGGCAGGGTCCGTCGAGCAGTACTTC
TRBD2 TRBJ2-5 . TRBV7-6 CASSLGGGKQETQYF TGTGCCAGCAGCTTAGGCGGGGGTAAACAAGAGACCCAGTACTTC
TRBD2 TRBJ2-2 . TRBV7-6 CASSNKPAGGNTGELFF TGTGCCAGCAGCAATAAACCCGCGGGGGGGAACACCGGGGAGCTGTTTTTT
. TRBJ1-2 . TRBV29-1 CSGELLENYGYTF TGCAGCGGTGAGCTGCTGGAGAACTATGGCTACACCTTC
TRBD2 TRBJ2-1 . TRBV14 CASSQESGSGSYNEQFF TGTGCCAGCAGCCAGGAAAGCGGGAGTGGGTCCTACAATGAGCAGTTCTTC